This T cell receptor (beta chain) comes out of a study of T-cell memory formation after mild COVID-19. It was 5'RACE with constant-segment primers that produced the TCR alpha and TCR beta cDNA libraries, which carried sample barcodes and UMIs. TCRdb itself ran the 5' RACE reads through MiXCR, one entry per CDR3 protein. The sample records around 500,000 distinct CDR3 sequences, 18% being singletons. General study results and limits: CD4+ contracting clones lay mainly in CM and EM, CD8+ ones in EMRA.

Germline values: CDR1 MGHRA, CDR2 YSYEKL. This CDR3 contains 14 residues. V shed 6 bases, J shed 7 bases, and the junction held 5 bases outside the gene matches. With respect to this clonotype: Its antigen is undetermined.

The rearrangement joins TRBV4-1 to TRBJ2-1; TRBD2 aligns across 11 bases. The sample was PBMCs or a T cell subset sorted from them (not recorded which). The clonotype comes from an adult woman who had mild COVID-19 (a few samples of this study predate the infection). Cell type and time point are not known. CDR3 DNA: TGCGCCAGCAGAGCAACTAGCGGGAGTAATGAGCAGTTCTTC. It encodes CASRATSGSNEQFF.